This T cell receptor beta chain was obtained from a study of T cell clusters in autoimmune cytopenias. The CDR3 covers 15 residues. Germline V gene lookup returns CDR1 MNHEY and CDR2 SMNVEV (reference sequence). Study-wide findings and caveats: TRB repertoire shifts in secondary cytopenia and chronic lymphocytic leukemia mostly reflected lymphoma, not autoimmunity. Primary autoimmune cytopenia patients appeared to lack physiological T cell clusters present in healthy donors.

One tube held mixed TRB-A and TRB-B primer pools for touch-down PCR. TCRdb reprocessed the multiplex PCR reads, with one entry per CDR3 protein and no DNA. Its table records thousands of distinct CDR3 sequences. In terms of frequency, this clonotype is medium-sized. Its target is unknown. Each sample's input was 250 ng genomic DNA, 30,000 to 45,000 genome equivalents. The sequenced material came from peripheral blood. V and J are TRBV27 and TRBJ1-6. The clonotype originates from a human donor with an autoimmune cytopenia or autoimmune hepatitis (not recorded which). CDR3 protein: CASRRGGDRNSPLHF.